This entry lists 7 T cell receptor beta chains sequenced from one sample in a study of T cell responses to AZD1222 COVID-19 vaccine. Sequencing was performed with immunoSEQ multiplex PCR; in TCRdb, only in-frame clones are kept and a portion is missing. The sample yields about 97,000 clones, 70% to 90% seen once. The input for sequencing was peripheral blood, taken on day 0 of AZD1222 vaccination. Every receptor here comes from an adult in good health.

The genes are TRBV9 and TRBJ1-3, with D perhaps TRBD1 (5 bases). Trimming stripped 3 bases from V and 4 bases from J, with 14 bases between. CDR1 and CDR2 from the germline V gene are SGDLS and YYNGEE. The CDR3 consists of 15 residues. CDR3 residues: CASSGGGTQGNTIYF. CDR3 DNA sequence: TGTGCCAGCAGCGGTGGGGGGACGCAAGGAAACACCATATATTTT.

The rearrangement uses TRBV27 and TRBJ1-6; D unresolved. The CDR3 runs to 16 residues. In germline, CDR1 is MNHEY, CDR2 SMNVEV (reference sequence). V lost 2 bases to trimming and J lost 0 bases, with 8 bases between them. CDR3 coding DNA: TGTGCCAGCAGTTTAGGCCTTTTCTCCTATAATTCACCCCTCCACTTT. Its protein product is CASSLGLFSYNSPLHF.

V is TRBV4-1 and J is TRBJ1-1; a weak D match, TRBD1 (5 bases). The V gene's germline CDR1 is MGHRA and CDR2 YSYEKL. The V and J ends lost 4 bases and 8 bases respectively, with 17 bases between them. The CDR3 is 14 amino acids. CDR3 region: CASSPRWGTMEAFF. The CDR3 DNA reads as TGCGCCAGCAGCCCACGATGGGGGACTATGGAAGCTTTCTTT.

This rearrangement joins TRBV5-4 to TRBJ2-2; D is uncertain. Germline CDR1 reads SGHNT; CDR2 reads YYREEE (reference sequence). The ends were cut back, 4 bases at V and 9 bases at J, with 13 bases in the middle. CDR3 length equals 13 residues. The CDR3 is CASSPDPNRELFF. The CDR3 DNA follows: TGTGCCAGCAGCCCAGACCCGAACCGGGAGCTGTTTTTT.

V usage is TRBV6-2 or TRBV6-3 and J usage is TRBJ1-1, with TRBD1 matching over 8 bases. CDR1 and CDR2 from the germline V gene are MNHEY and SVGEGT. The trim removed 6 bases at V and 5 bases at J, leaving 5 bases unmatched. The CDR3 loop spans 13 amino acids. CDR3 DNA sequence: TGTGCCAGCAGACCTACAGGGGGGACTGAAGCTTTCTTT. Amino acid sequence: CASRPTGGTEAFF.

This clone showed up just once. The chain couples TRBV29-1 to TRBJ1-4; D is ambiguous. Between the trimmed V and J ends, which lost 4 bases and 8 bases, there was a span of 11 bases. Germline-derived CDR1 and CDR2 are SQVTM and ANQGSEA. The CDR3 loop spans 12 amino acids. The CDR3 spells CSVGHTLEKLFF. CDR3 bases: TGCAGCGTTGGACATACTTTGGAAAAACTGTTTTTT.

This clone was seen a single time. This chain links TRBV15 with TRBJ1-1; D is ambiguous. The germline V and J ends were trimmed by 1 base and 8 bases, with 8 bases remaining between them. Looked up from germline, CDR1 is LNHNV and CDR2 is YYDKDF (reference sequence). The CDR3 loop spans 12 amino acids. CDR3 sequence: CATSRVYREAFF. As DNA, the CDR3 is TGTGCCACCAGCAGAGTCTATCGAGAAGCTTTCTTT.